These 7 T cell receptor beta chains share one sample of origin, sequenced in a study of breast tumors, draining lymph nodes, adjacent tissues. Axillary draining lymph nodes of breast cancer patients supplied the node samples. TCRdb ran MiXCR on the multiplex PCR reads and lists one entry per CDR3 protein. The sample has about 140,000 distinct CDR3 sequences, 30% to 35% seen once; the top ten hold about 2.3%. The sequencing input was axillary lymph node tissue. The receptor source for this set is a female donor with breast cancer. Some clones in this sample may be carry-over from other donors' samples.

This clonotype occurred many times. The chain employs TRBV7-9 and TRBJ2-2; D is perhaps TRBD1 (5 bases). The germline CDR1 and CDR2 sequences are SEHNR and FQNEAQ (reference sequence). The CDR3 spans 13 residues. The germline V and J ends were trimmed by 3 bases and 8 bases, with 10 bases remaining between them. Here the CDR3 reads CASSLLQGGELFF. The CDR3 coding sequence is TGTGCCAGCAGCTTGCTGCAGGGTGGGGAGCTGTTTTTT.

This clonotype was recorded at least ten times. The chain links TRBV10-3 to TRBJ1-4, with D uncertain. Deletions cut 4 bases from V and 3 bases from J, with 6 bases between. CDR3 length: 13 residues. Germline loops: CDR1 ENHRY, CDR2 SYGVKD. The CDR3 coding sequence is TGTGCCATCAGTGGAGGGTCTAATGAAAAACTGTTTTTT. Its protein product is CAISGGSNEKLFF.

In its sample, this clonotype was seen once. One end of the junction varies from germline; a read error may be responsible. V is TRBV7-8 and J is TRBJ2-5; TRBD2 matches at 9 bases. This CDR3 is built from 15 residues. CDR1 is SGHVS and CDR2 is FQNEAQ in the germline V gene. CDR3 nucleotide sequence: TGTGCCAGCAGCTTCGCGGGGGGGGGCCAAGAGACCCAGCACTTC. Protein: CASSFAGGGQETQHF. Full variable domain (remainder filled in from reference TRBV7-8 and TRBJ2-5): GAGVSQSPRYKVAKRGQDVALRCDPISGHVSLFWYQQALGQGPEFLTYFQNEAQLDKSGLPSDRFFAERPEGSVSTLKIQRTQQEDSAVYLCASSFAGGGQETQHFGPGTRLLVL.

This clonotype was observed at least ten times. The chain joins TRBV20-1 to TRBJ2-5; no clear D gene. CDR1 is DFQATT and CDR2 is SNEGSKA in the germline V gene (reference sequence). The CDR3 consists of 14 residues. V shed 0 bases and J shed 5 bases, with 13 bases lying between them. The CDR3 DNA reads as TGCAGTGCTAGAGACTACCTAGGACGGGAGACCCAGTACTTC. Protein product: CSARDYLGRETQYF.

This clonotype was counted ten times or more. V and J are TRBV2 and TRBJ2-3; TRBD2 matches 10 bases. The CDR3 loop spans 16 amino acids. Germline CDR1 reads SNHLY; CDR2 reads FYNNEI. V trimming: 1 base; J trimming: 2 bases; junction bases outside the gene matches: 3. This CDR3 reads CASSEELAGTTDTQYF. DNA for the CDR3: TGTGCCAGCAGTGAAGAACTAGCGGGGACCACAGATACGCAGTATTTT.

At least ten counts were recorded for this clonotype. The chain is built from TRBV12-3 or TRBV12-4 and TRBJ1-2; D remains unclear. V lost 5 bases and J lost 4, with 8 bases in between. This CDR3 has 12 amino acids. The CDR3 nucleotides read TGTGCCAGCAGTCCTCGGTCCTATGGCTACACCTTC. It encodes CASSPRSYGYTF.

This clonotype was detected only once. V is TRBV19 and J is TRBJ2-6; 8 positions agree with TRBD1. The CDR3 sequence is 15 residues long. V shed 6 bases, J shed 2 bases, and the junction held 3 bases outside the gene matches. Germline CDR1 reads LNHDA; CDR2 reads SQIVND (reference sequence). The CDR3 nucleotides are TGTGCCAGTAGCAAACAGGGGGCTGGGGCCAACGTCCTGACTTTC. This sequence encodes CASSKQGAGANVLTF.